The clone carrying this TCR beta chain was recorded at least ten times. The data originate from a study of early T cells in non-severe SARS-CoV-2 infection. Study information: Unsorted whole blood bulk RNA was sequenced, with unpaired chains.

The ends lost 5 bases at V and 6 bases at J; junction bases unmatched: 12. The germline CDR1 and CDR2 sequences are DFQATT and SNEGSKA (reference sequence). The CDR3 loop spans 15 amino acids. TCRdb fed the 5' RACE reads into MiXCR, producing one record per CDR3 protein. The table shows roughly 29,000 distinct CDR3 sequences, with approximately 4.2% occurring only once. The clonotype originates from an adult who was a healthcare worker with PCR-confirmed SARS-CoV-2 infection or an uninfected control (not recorded which). The rearrangement uses TRBV20-1 and TRBJ2-3; 9 nucleotides line up with TRBD2. The sequencing input was whole blood. The CDR3: CSAGLAGEGRDTQYF. CDR3 coding DNA: TGCAGTGCTGGCTTAGCGGGAGAGGGCAGGGATACGCAGTATTTT.